This TCR beta chain was sequenced during a study of T cell responses to AZD1222 COVID-19 vaccine. Germline CDR1 SGHTA, CDR2 FQGNSA. V trimming: 5 bases; J trimming: 0 bases; junction bases outside the gene matches: 6. The CDR3 covers 16 residues. About this clone itself: The antigen is unknown. Other DNA sequences in this specimen translate into the identical CDR3.

General observations from the study: Seropositive at baseline were only five or six AZD1222 recipients. Reports indicate that nearly half of spike-specific TCRs are directed at unmutated variant regions. The repertoires were collected only after the peak T cell response. Among vaccine-associated CD4 TCRs, coverage spanned spike, with dominance at 160-218 and 743-854.

TCRdb's copy holds only in-frame clones and misses some; the assay was immunoSEQ multiplex PCR. Here the sample spans about 120,000 clones, 90% being singletons. This clonotype was sampled from an adult in good health. This material consisted of peripheral blood, taken on day 0 of MenACWY control vaccination. The V call is TRBV7-2, the J call TRBJ1-3, with 8 bases identical to TRBD1. The CDR3 bases are TGTGCCAGCAGCCCAAGGACAGGGTACTCTGGAAACACCATATATTTT. Protein sequence: CASSPRTGYSGNTIYF.